The clone carrying this T cell receptor beta chain showed up just once. Trimming cost V 1 base and J 2 bases; bases outside gene matches: 7. CDR3 length: 18 amino acids. Germline V lookup: CDR1 KGHDR, CDR2 SFDVKD. Per the study methods: Reference gene primer amplification gave nucleated cell count estimates. Repertoires were generated with immunoSEQ multiplex PCR, while TCRdb's copy carries only in-frame clones and drops some. V and J calls and clone size come straight from that table; D and trimming were deduced from the DNA. The data contain around 300,000 clones, around 83% of them singletons. These data are taken from a study of blood T cell repertoires in COVID-19. Study-level information: The samples span acute and convalescent COVID-19 from the United States, Italy and Spain. T cells, B-cell-depleted T cells, or PBMCs supplied cDNA or gDNA.

This sequence was found in a man aged 25-45 years with active or convalescent COVID-19. The chain has TRBV24-1 and TRBJ1-5, with 10 bases that match TRBD1. Sequencing used peripheral blood. In DNA, the CDR3 is TGTGCCACCAGTGATTTTCGGGACAGGGGTAAGGGCAATCAGCCCCAGCATTTT. Translation: CATSDFRDRGKGNQPQHF.